This note documents a single T cell receptor (beta chain) sequence. Its target is not known. This sample is part of a study of T cell repertoires in cytomegalovirus infection. CDR3 length: 11 residues. V was clipped by 4 bases and J by 10 bases, with 8 bases between them. Germline assignment: CDR1 MNHEY and CDR2 SVGEGT. Each CDR3 protein is one row after TCRdb ran MiXCR on the reads. The table has some 480,000 distinct CDR3 sequences, more than 30% seen once. Study-wide findings and caveats: Identification of carriers of CMV plus the relevant HLA was achieved through cumulative public TCR beta family frequency.

The sequence was obtained from a human donor in good health (CMV status not recorded). Some clones in this sample may be carry-over from other donors' samples. V usage is TRBV6-2 or TRBV6-3 and J usage is TRBJ2-1; D is ambiguous. Specimen: cultured PBMCs, collected from culture after CMV antigen stimulation. The DNA for the CDR3 is TGTGCCAGCAGTTGGGCCCAGGAGCAGTTCTTC. This gives the protein CASSWAQEQFF.